The sequence of this T cell receptor beta chain was determined in a study of PD-1 and CTLA-4 blockade in melanoma. Trimming took 2 bases from V and 4 from J; bases not matched to a gene: 4. CDR1 is MNHEY, CDR2 SMNVEV, per germline (reference sequence). The CDR3 is 15 amino acids. Sequencing was performed with immunoSEQ multiplex PCR; in TCRdb, only in-frame clones are kept and a portion is missing. Among tens of thousands of clones listed, 88% were seen once. The chain uses TRBV27 and TRBJ2-2; TRBD2 matches 7 bases. This clonotype was sampled from a human donor with melanoma. The material sequenced was CD8+ T cells from peripheral blood, taken before anti-PD-1 treatment. The CDR3 loop is CASSLGLAVTGELFF. The CDR3 DNA sequence: TGTGCCAGCAGTTTAGGGCTAGCGGTCACCGGGGAGCTGTTTTTT.